The source of this TCR beta chain is a study of OX40 agonist ivuxolimab in advanced cancers. Study information: Administration of intravenous ivuxolimab to patients occurred every 2 weeks at 0.01 to 10 mg/kg.

Germline values: CDR1 SEHNR, CDR2 FQNEAQ (reference sequence). Trimming shortened V by 5 bases and J by 4 bases, and 8 bases separated the two germline ends. CDR3 length: 12 residues. As regards this clone: Its matching antigen is unknown. Within the sample, other DNA sequences also encode this same CDR3.

Profiling relied on immunoSEQ multiplex PCR, and the TCRdb table lists in-frame clones only, not all of them. The sample consists of about 110,000 clones, roughly nine tenths of them appearing once. Findings of the study overall: Antigens targeted by the expanded peripheral T cells were not determined. The average count of expanded clones was higher among CD8+ T cells than among CD4+.

The rearrangement joins TRBV7-9 to TRBJ1-1; D not resolved. The origin of this receptor is an adult with an advanced solid tumor such as melanoma, head and neck, liver or kidney cancer. Sequencing used CD4+ or CD8+ T cells sorted from blood, obtained in a trial of the OX40 agonist ivuxolimab. CDR3 sequence: CASSLRTTEAFF. CDR3 nucleotide sequence: TGTGCCAGCAGCCTGAGAACCACTGAAGCTTTCTTT.